This entry concerns a single T cell receptor beta chain. This record comes from a study of CXCR3-negative and CXCR3-positive naive CD8 T cells. The libraries of TRB cDNA were constructed through 5' RACE using UMI labels. Each CDR3 protein gets one entry in TCRdb, which reprocessed the 5' RACE reads and gives no DNA. The sample features about 130,000 distinct CDR3 sequences, with nearly 0.5% in its top ten. The CDR3 has 16 residues. Germline CDR1 reads SGHTA; CDR2 reads FQGNSA. This receptor was taken from a human donor in good health. Some clones in this sample may be carry-over from other donors' samples. V gene TRBV7-2 combines with J gene TRBJ2-7; the D call from TCRdb, TRBD2, cannot be confirmed without DNA. Sequences were obtained from naive CXCR3- CD8+ T cells from blood. Stated subset: CD45RO-CCR7+CD27+CD95- naive CD8+ T cells lacking CXCR3 (TNR3-). This chain's CDR3 is CASSLEWRGGLYEQYF.